This TCR beta chain was retrieved from a study of cytomegalovirus exposure and HLA in healthy donors. Study context: Clustering assigned 81% of the roughly 370 genotyped donors to the Caucasian-associated ancestry cluster.

PCR was performed using 60 Vbeta and 13 Jbeta primers. The repertoire was sequenced with immunoSEQ multiplex PCR; TCRdb's copy has only in-frame clones and lacks some. This table has about 130,000 clones, 17% appearing once. V was pared by 1 base and J by 3 bases, with 7 bases between. Germline assignment: CDR1 SGHNT and CDR2 YYREEE (reference sequence). The CDR3 has 13 amino acids. What was sequenced was PBMCs. The chain combines TRBV5-4 with TRBJ1-2; D gene ambiguous. The TCR comes from a female donor in good health and CMV-seropositive. The CDR3 here is CASSLRRDYGYTF. The DNA for the CDR3 is TGTGCCAGCAGCTTGCGGCGGGACTATGGCTACACCTTC.